This TCR beta chain originates from a study of blood T cell repertoires in COVID-19. Per the original methods: The authors estimated nucleated cell counts from reference gene primer amplification. Only in-frame clones appear in the TCRdb table, and some are missing; sequencing was by immunoSEQ multiplex PCR. For V, J and clone size, that table is used; D and trimming come from the DNA. The sample lists some 350,000 clones; approximately 90% were seen once. Remarks on this clone: Within the sample, other DNA sequences also encode this same CDR3.

Trimming removed 0 bases from V and 0 bases from J; junction bases left unmatched: 9. Germline CDR1 is LGHNA and CDR2 is YSLEER. There are 18 residues in the CDR3. The clonotype comes from a woman between 18 and 30 years old who had recovered from COVID-19. The sequenced sample consisted of peripheral blood. The rearrangement joins TRBV4-3 to TRBJ1-2; the match to TRBD1 covers 8 bases. The CDR3 protein is CASSQDLGTGLANYGYTF. Written as DNA, the CDR3 is TGCGCCAGCAGCCAAGATTTAGGGACAGGCCTTGCTAACTATGGCTACACCTTC.